Below, 6 T cell receptor beta chains from the same sample are listed, as sequenced in a study of identical twins. In TCRdb, the 5' RACE reads were re-called with MiXCR into one record per CDR3 protein. The sample holds hundreds of thousands of distinct CDR3 sequences, about a fifth seen once. These data also featured in a second study, about yellow fever vaccine responses in identical twins.

What was sequenced was CD4+ T cells sorted from blood. The receptors shown here come from a woman between 18 and 30 years old in good health.

This clonotype turned up a few times. The chain uses TRBV7-8 and TRBJ1-2; 10 bases are shared with TRBD1. The V segment lost 1 base and the J segment 8 bases; nucleotides outside the gene matches: 7. Looked up from germline, CDR1 is SGHVS and CDR2 is FQNEAQ. This CDR3 has 15 amino acids. CDR3 sequence reads: CASSLVVGQGGGYTF. The CDR3 DNA reads as TGTGCCAGCAGCTTAGTGGTTGGACAGGGGGGCGGCTACACCTTC.

This chain joins TRBV14 and TRBJ2-1, with 8 bases matching TRBD2. V lost 4 bases, J lost 6 bases, and 5 bases stayed unmatched. The germline V gene has CDR1 SGHDN and CDR2 FVKESK. CDR3 length: 14 amino acids. The CDR3 DNA sequence: TGTGCCAGCAGCCCCACCGGGACTAGCAATGAGCAGTTCTTC. It encodes CASSPTGTSNEQFF.

The chain employs TRBV11-2 and TRBJ2-7; 11 bases are a match to TRBD2. Germline-derived CDR1 and CDR2 are SGHAT and FQNNGV. The CDR3 loop spans 16 amino acids. The J segment lost 1 base and the V segment lost 4 bases, leaving 6 bases of the junction unmatched. The CDR3 loop is CASSSRGLADSYEQYF. In DNA form, the CDR3 reads TGTGCCAGCAGCTCGAGGGGACTAGCGGATTCCTACGAGCAGTACTTC.

This clonotype was detected only once. The CDR3 sequence: CSAATSGGAVGELFF. The DNA of the CDR3 is TGCAGTGCTGCCACTAGCGGGGGGGCTGTCGGGGAGCTGTTTTTT. The chain recombines TRBV20-1 with TRBJ2-2; 13 positions agree with TRBD2. The germline gives CDR1 DFQATT, CDR2 SNEGSKA (reference sequence). The CDR3 totals 15 residues. Trimming at V came to 5 bases and at J to 7 bases, leaving 7 bases not matched to a gene.

The CDR3 sequence is CASSQDLLRGFDETQYF. CDR3 bases: TGCGCCAGCAGCCAAGATTTATTACGAGGGTTTGACGAGACCCAGTACTTC. V is TRBV4-1 and J is TRBJ2-5; a possible D gene is TRBD2 (5 bases). This CDR3 contains 17 residues. From germline, CDR1 is MGHRA and CDR2 YSYEKL. V lost 0 bases and J 5 bases, leaving 19 bases between the germline ends.

The chain combines TRBV19 with TRBJ1-1; the D is unclear. CDR1 and CDR2 (germline): LNHDA, SQIVND (reference sequence). The CDR3 loop spans 13 amino acids. Trimming took off 3 bases at V and 5 bases at J, with 10 bases between the two ends. The chain's CDR3 is CASSMGGVTEAFF. CDR3 nucleotides: TGTGCCAGTAGTATGGGTGGGGTGACTGAAGCTTTCTTT.